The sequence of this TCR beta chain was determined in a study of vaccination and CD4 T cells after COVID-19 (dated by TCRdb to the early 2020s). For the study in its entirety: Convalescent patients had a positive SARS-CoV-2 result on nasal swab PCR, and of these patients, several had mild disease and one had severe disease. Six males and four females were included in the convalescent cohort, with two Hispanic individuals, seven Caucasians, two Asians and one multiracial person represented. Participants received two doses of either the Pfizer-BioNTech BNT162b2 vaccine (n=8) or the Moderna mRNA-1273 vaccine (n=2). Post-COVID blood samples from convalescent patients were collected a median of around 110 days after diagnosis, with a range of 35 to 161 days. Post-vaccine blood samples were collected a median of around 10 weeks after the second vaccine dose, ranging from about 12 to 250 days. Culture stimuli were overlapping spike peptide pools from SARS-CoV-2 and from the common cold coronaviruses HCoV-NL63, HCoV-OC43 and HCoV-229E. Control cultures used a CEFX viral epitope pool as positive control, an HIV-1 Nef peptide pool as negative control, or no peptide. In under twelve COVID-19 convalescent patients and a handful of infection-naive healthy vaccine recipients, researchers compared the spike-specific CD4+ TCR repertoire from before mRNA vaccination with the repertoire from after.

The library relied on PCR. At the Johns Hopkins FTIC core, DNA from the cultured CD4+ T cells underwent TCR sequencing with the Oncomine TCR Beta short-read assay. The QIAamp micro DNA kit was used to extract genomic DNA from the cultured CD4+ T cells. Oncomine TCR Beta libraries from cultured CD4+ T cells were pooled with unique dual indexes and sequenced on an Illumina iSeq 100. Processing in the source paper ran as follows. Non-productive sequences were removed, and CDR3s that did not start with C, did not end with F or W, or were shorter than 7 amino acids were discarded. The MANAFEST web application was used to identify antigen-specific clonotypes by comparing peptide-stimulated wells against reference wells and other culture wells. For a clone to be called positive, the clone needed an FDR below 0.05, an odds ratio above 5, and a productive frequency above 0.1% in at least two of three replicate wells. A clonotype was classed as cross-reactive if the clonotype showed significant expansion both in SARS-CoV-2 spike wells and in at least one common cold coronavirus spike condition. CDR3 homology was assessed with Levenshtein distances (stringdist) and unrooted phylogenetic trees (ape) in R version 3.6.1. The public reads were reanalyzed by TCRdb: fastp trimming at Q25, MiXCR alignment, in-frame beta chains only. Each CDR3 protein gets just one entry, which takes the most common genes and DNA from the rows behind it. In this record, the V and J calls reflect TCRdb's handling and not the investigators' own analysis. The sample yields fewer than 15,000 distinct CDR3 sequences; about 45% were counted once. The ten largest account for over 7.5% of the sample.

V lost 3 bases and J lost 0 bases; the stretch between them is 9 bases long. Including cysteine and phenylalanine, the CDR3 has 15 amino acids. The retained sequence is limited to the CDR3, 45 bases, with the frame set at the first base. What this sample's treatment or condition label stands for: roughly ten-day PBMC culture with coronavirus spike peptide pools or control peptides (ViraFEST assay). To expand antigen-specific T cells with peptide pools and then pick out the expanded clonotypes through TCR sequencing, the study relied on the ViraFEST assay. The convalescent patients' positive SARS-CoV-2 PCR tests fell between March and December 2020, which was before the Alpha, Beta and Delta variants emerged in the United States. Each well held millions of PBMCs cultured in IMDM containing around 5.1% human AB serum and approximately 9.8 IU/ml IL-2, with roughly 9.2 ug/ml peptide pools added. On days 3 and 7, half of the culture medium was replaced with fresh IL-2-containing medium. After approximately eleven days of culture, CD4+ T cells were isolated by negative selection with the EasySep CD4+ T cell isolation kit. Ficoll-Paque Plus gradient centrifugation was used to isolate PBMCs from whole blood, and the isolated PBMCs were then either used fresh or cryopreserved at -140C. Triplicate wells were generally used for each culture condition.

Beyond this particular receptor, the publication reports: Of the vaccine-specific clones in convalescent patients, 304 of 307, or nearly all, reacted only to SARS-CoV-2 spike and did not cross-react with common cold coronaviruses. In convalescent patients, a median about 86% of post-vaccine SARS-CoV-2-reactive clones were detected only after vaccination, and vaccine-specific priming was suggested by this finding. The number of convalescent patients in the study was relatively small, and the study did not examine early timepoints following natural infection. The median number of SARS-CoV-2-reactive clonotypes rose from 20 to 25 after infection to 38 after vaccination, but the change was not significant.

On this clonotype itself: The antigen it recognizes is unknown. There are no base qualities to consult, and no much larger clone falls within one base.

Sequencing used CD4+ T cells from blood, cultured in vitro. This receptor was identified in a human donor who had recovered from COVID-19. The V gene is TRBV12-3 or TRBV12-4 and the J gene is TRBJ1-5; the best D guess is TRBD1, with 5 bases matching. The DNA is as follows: TGTGCCAGCAGTTTGAGGGGTACTAGCAATCAGCCCCAGCATTTT. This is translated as CASSLRGTSNQPQHF.